The clone carrying this TCR beta chain came up a few times. Its antigen is undetermined. The source of the sample is a study of T cells after yellow fever vaccination. Study context: The SMART-Seq v4 Ultra Low Input method served to prepare the low-cell-number fractions. Findings of the study overall: A large majority of primary-vaccination clones showed up again after the booster (under 98% CD4, 88% CD8). Abundant contaminating clonotypes from the bulk population could appear in FACS-sorted repertoires.

The germline gives CDR1 SGHRS, CDR2 YFSETQ. The CDR3 length is 16 residues. Between the trimmed V and J ends, which lost 4 bases and 6 bases, there was a span of 20 bases. Using its own MiXCR run on the 5' RACE reads, TCRdb lists one record per CDR3 protein. The sample consists of 110,000 to 150,000 distinct CDR3 sequences, 5% to 7.5% of them appearing once. The sequencing here drew on CD4+ T cells sorted from PBMCs, taken 10 days after the yellow fever booster vaccination. The chain employs TRBV5-1 and TRBJ2-1; tentatively, D is TRBD1 or TRBD2 (7 bases each). This sequence was found in a man aged 30 to 39 who received the YFV17D yellow fever vaccine. Written as DNA, the CDR3 is TGCGCCAGCAGCCCCAGGGGGGAGGGCCTATTCAATGAGCAGTTCTTC. As protein: CASSPRGEGLFNEQFF.